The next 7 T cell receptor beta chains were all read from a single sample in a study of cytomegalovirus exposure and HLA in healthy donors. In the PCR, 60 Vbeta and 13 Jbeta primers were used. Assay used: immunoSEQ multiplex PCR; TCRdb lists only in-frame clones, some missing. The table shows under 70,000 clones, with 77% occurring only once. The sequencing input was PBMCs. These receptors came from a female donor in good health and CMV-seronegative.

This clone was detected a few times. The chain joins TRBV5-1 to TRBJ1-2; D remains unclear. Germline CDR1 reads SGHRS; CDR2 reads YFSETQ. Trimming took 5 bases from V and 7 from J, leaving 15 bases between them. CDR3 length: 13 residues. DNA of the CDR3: TGCGCCAGCAGATCAGATCTTTCACGTGGCTACACCTTC. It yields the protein CASRSDLSRGYTF.

This CDR3 is CASSKVAGGPWTDTQYF. CDR3 sequence (DNA): TGTGCCAGCAGCAAGGTAGCGGGAGGGCCTTGGACAGATACGCAGTATTTT. J is TRBJ2-3 and V is TRBV14; 11 positions agree with TRBD2. The CDR3 runs to 17 residues. The germline V gene has CDR1 SGHDN and CDR2 FVKESK. Trimming removed 5 bases from V and 3 bases from J; junction bases left unmatched: 10.

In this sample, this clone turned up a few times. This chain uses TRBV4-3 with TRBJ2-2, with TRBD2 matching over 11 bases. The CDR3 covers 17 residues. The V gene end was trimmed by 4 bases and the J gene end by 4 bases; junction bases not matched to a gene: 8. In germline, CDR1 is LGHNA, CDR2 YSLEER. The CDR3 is CASSPETSGSSTGELFF. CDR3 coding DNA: TGCGCCAGCAGCCCTGAAACTAGCGGGAGTAGCACCGGGGAGCTGTTTTTT.

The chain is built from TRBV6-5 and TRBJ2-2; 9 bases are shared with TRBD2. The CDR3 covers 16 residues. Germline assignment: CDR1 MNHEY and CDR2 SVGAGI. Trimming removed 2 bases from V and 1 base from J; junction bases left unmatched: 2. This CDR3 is CASSYGRGGNTGELFF. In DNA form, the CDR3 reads TGTGCCAGCAGTTACGGGCGGGGGGGGAACACCGGGGAGCTGTTTTTT.

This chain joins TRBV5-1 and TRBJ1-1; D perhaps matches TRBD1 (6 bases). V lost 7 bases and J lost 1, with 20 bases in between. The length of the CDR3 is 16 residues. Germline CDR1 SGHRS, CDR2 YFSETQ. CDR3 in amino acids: CASLDPRGGPNTEAFF. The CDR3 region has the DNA TGCGCCAGCTTGGACCCGAGAGGGGGACCGAACACTGAAGCTTTCTTT.

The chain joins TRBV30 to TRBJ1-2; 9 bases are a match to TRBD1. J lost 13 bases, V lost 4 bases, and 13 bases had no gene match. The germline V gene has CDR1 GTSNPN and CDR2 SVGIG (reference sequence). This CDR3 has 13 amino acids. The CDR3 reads CAWKGGGQGRGTF. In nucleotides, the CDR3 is TGTGCCTGGAAAGGTGGGGGACAGGGAAGAGGCACCTTC.

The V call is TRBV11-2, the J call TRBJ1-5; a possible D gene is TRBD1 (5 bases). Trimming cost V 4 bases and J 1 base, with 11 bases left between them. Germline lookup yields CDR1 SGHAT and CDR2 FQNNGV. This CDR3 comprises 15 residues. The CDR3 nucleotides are TGTGCCAGCAGCTCCGACAGCGGGAGCAATCAGCCCCAGCATTTT. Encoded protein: CASSSDSGSNQPQHF.